The next 18 T cell receptor beta chains were all read from a single sample in a study of sequential checkpoint blockade in melanoma. The data were produced by immunoSEQ multiplex PCR, yet TCRdb's version contains in-frame clones alone and is incomplete. Of some 11,000 clones listed, 78% are singletons. The treatment is: randomized to nivolumab then ipilimumab (arm A) or the reverse (arm B). This specimen consisted of CD8+ T cells sorted from blood (inferred from file names), obtained from a patient given nivolumab and ipilimumab in sequence. These receptors all stem from a human donor with melanoma.

The chain recombines TRBV5-4 with TRBJ2-7; maybe TRBD1 (7 bases). The CDR3 totals 15 residues. V shed 0 bases and J shed 4 bases, with 14 bases lying between them. CDR1 and CDR2 from the germline V gene are SGHNT and YYREEE (reference sequence). The CDR3: CASSLDEGAGYEQYF. CDR3 in DNA: TGTGCCAGCAGCTTGGATGAGGGGGCGGGGTACGAGCAGTACTTC. The full variable domain, with the rest looked up from reference TRBV5-4 and TRBJ2-7, is ETGVTQSPTHLIKTRGQQVTLRCSSQSGHNTVSWYQQALGQGPQFIFQYYREEENGRGNFPPRFSGLQFPNYSSELNVNALELDDSALYLCASSLDEGAGYEQYFGPGTRLTVT.

V and J are TRBV13 and TRBJ2-3, with 8 bases matching TRBD2. V lost 3 bases and J lost 1; bases outside the gene matches: 3. The CDR3 covers 15 residues. Germline V gene lookup returns CDR1 PRHDT and CDR2 FYEKMQ (reference sequence). Here the CDR3 reads CASSFRGGGTDTQYF. The CDR3 coding sequence is TGTGCCAGCAGCTTTCGGGGGGGCGGCACAGATACGCAGTATTTT.

The CDR3 loop reads CASSLDLVGGKGDNYGYTF. CDR3 in DNA: TGTGCCAGCAGCTTAGATCTTGTTGGAGGGAAAGGGGACAACTATGGCTACACCTTC. This chain links TRBV7-4 with TRBJ1-2, with a weak D call TRBD1 (5 bases). Germline CDR1 SGHVT, CDR2 SQSDAQ. Trimming left V 1 base short and J 2 bases short, with 23 bases between. The CDR3 runs to 19 residues.

V gene TRBV2 combines with J gene TRBJ2-7; D call uncertain. This CDR3 contains 16 residues. CDR1 and CDR2 (germline): SNHLY, FYNNEI. V lost 1 base to trimming and J lost 2 bases, with 15 bases between them. The CDR3, as DNA: TGTGCCAGCAGTGAAGAGATAGCCGAGGTTCCCTACGAGCAGTACTTC. Amino acid sequence: CASSEEIAEVPYEQYF. The full variable domain, in which reference TRBV2 and TRBJ2-7 provide the parts outside the CDR3, is EPEVTQTPSHQVTQMGQEVILRCVPISNHLYFYWYRQILGQKVEFLVSFYNNEISEKSEIFDDQFSVERPDGSNFTLKIRSTKLEDSAMYFCASSEEIAEVPYEQYFGPGTRLTVT.

The CDR3 coding sequence is TGTGCCAGCAGCCAAGAGATATCGGGGGGGCGTTACGAGCAGTACTTC. Translation gives CASSQEISGGRYEQYF. The genes are TRBV4-2 and TRBJ2-7; 8 nucleotides agree with TRBD2. Germline V lookup: CDR1 LGHNA, CDR2 YNFKEQ. The CDR3 is made up of 16 amino acids. V gave up 0 bases and J gave up 4 bases; unmatched junction bases: 8.

V and J are TRBV10-3 and TRBJ2-2; a possible D gene is TRBD1 (6 bases). V lost 10 bases and J 3 bases, leaving 18 bases between the germline ends. This CDR3 is 15 amino acids long. The germline V gene has CDR1 ENHRY and CDR2 SYGVKD. The CDR3 bases are TGTGCCACCTCTTCGACAGGCTATGACACCGGGGAGCTGTTTTTT. As protein: CATSSTGYDTGELFF.

DNA of the CDR3: TGTGCCAGCAGCTCCGACAGATTAGAGACCCAGTACTTC. It translates to CASSSDRLETQYF. The V and J genes are TRBV9 and TRBJ2-5, with D possibly matching TRBD1 (5 bases). CDR3 size: 13 residues. V was clipped by 4 bases and J by 4 bases, with 11 bases between them. Germline loops: CDR1 SGDLS, CDR2 YYNGEE. The whole variable domain, remainder taken from reference TRBV9 and TRBJ2-5, is DSGVTQTPKHLITATGQRVTLRCSPRSGDLSVYWYQQSLDQGLQFLIQYYNGEERAKGNILERFSAQQFPDLHSELNLSSLELGDSALYFCASSSDRLETQYFGPGTRLLVL.

The chain has TRBV9 and TRBJ2-5, with D perhaps TRBD1 (5 bases). The CDR3 sequence is 13 residues long. V was clipped by 4 bases and J by 5 bases, with 12 bases between them. Germline CDR1 and CDR2: SGDLS and YYNGEE. CDR3 amino acids: CASSSRDLETQYF. The CDR3 nucleotides are TGTGCCAGCAGCTCCAGGGATCTGGAGACCCAGTACTTC. Based on the CDR3 plus reference TRBV9 and TRBJ2-5, the full variable domain is DSGVTQTPKHLITATGQRVTLRCSPRSGDLSVYWYQQSLDQGLQFLIQYYNGEERAKGNILERFSAQQFPDLHSELNLSSLELGDSALYFCASSSRDLETQYFGPGTRLLVL.

This clone was observed a few times. The chain links TRBV27 to TRBJ2-7; tentatively, D is TRBD2 (6 bases). CDR3 size: 15 residues. Germline CDR1 is MNHEY and CDR2 is SMNVEV (reference sequence). V was cut by 0 bases and J by 0 bases, with 9 bases left in between. The CDR3 coding sequence is TGTGCCAGCAGTTTATCTTCGGGAGTCTCCTACGAGCAGTACTTC. It specifies CASSLSSGVSYEQYF.

The chain combines TRBV19 with TRBJ1-1; TRBD1 matches at 11 bases. The CDR3 is 14 residues long. Per the germline V gene, CDR1 is LNHDA and CDR2 is SQIVND (reference sequence). Losses at the gene ends were 5 bases for V and 5 bases for J; bases not matched to a gene: 4. In DNA, the CDR3 is TGTGCCAGTAGTCTCCGGGACAGGGGGACTGAAGCTTTCTTT. It codes for CASSLRDRGTEAFF. The complete variable domain, with remaining parts taken from reference TRBV19 and TRBJ1-1, reads DGGITQSPKYLFRKEGQNVTLSCEQNLNHDAMYWYRQDPGQGLRLIYYSQIVNDFQKGDIAEGYSVSREKKESFPLTVTSAQKNPTAFYLCASSLRDRGTEAFFGQGTRLTVV.

The chain uses TRBV11-2 and TRBJ2-7, with 11 bases fitting TRBD1. In germline, CDR1 is SGHAT, CDR2 FQNNGV. This CDR3 comprises 15 residues. V lost 5 bases and J lost 5; bases outside the gene matches: 8. The CDR3 DNA is TGTGCCAGCAGCCTCCGGGACAGGGGGATCCACGAGCAGTACTTC. Amino acid sequence: CASSLRDRGIHEQYF. Full variable domain (missing parts from reference TRBV11-2 and TRBJ2-7): EAGVAQSPRYKIIEKRQSVAFWCNPISGHATLYWYQQILGQGPKLLIQFQNNGVVDDSQLPKDRFSAERLKGVDSTLKIQPAKLEDSAVYLCASSLRDRGIHEQYFGPGTRLTVT.

This chain joins TRBV5-1 and TRBJ2-1; D is perhaps TRBD2 (6 bases). This CDR3 region has 16 residues. The germline V and J ends were trimmed by 6 bases and 0 bases, with 16 bases remaining between them. Germline assignment: CDR1 SGHRS and CDR2 YFSETQ. The CDR3 DNA reads as TGCGCCAGCACGCAGACTAGTCTCTTCTCCTACAATGAGCAGTTCTTC. Its translation: CASTQTSLFSYNEQFF.

This chain joins TRBV9 and TRBJ1-2; D remains ambiguous. The length of the CDR3 is 12 residues. Trimming pared 4 bases from V and 7 bases from J, leaving 11 bases between. CDR1 is SGDLS, CDR2 YYNGEE, per germline. CDR3 DNA: TGTGCCAGCAGCAAGGGAGTTTCTGGCTACACCTTC. Translating gives CASSKGVSGYTF.

This clone has more than one count but fewer than ten. J is TRBJ1-2 and V is TRBV10-3, with D possibly matching TRBD1 (5 bases). This CDR3 has 11 residues. Trimming removed 6 bases at V and 6 bases at J, with 8 bases between. Germline CDR1 is ENHRY and CDR2 is SYGVKD. CDR3 DNA sequence: TGTGCCATCAGCGGAGGGGATGGCTACACCTTC. Translation gives CAISGGDGYTF.

The V gene is TRBV11-2, the J gene TRBJ2-3, with a tentative D call TRBD1 (6 bases). CDR1 and CDR2 from the germline V gene are SGHAT and FQNNGV. The V and J ends lost 3 bases and 4 bases respectively, with 11 bases between them. CDR3 size: 14 residues. CDR3 nucleotide sequence: TGTGCCAGCAGCTTGACCCACAGGGCAGATACGCAGTATTTT. Encoded protein: CASSLTHRADTQYF.

This rearrangement joins TRBV7-8 to TRBJ1-5, with D possibly being TRBD1 (5 bases). The CDR3 is made up of 14 amino acids. Trimming stripped 5 bases from V and 6 bases from J, with 14 bases between. Looked up from germline, CDR1 is SGHVS and CDR2 is FQNEAQ. CDR3 in amino acids: CASSPGTGPQPQHF. The CDR3 region has the DNA TGTGCCAGCAGCCCCGGAACAGGTCCTCAGCCCCAGCATTTT.

This clone was seen a few times. The CDR3 DNA sequence: TGTGCCAGCAGTGACGGGACTAGCGGCACAGATACGCAGTATTTT. Protein sequence: CASSDGTSGTDTQYF. V is TRBV6-4 and J is TRBJ2-3; 10 nucleotides align to TRBD2. Trimming at V came to 2 bases and at J to 1 base, leaving 0 bases not matched to a gene. The germline V gene encodes CDR1 MRHNA and CDR2 SNTAGT. The length of the CDR3 is 15 residues.

The table lists this clone with a count of one. J is TRBJ2-7 and V is TRBV5-5; 8 bases agree with TRBD1. CDR3 length equals 14 residues. J gave up 6 bases and V 4 bases, and 9 bases lay outside the gene matches. Germline values: CDR1 SGHKS, CDR2 YYEKEE (reference sequence). In nucleotides, the CDR3 is TGTGCCAGCAGCACCGGGGGCAGGGGGCCCGAGCAGTACTTC. It encodes CASSTGGRGPEQYF.